This TCR beta chain comes out of a study of cytomegalovirus exposure and HLA in healthy donors. Study conclusions and caveats: Many donors shared some public TCRs, even though most TCR sequences were rare. It was reported in a later analysis that an Asian-associated ancestry cluster showed fewer N-insertions than the approximately 670-donor mean.

This clone was seen only a few times. Antigen unknown. Germline values: CDR1 SGHDN, CDR2 FVKESK. V lost 0 bases and J lost 0, with 8 bases in between. There are 15 residues in the CDR3. In the PCR, 60 Vbeta and 13 Jbeta primers were used. Repertoires were generated with immunoSEQ multiplex PCR, while TCRdb's copy carries only in-frame clones and drops some. The repertoire holds 150,000 to 250,000 clones, with 70% to 80% as singletons. V usage is TRBV14 and J usage is TRBJ1-1; D ambiguous. The clonotype originates from a young woman in good health and CMV-seropositive. The sample was PBMCs. The CDR3 sequence: CASSQDEFMNTEAFF. The DNA for the CDR3 is TGTGCCAGCAGCCAAGATGAGTTCATGAACACTGAAGCTTTCTTT.